This TCR beta chain was retrieved from a study of metastatic and nonmetastatic thyroid tumors. Study overall: Where malignant and benign thyroid patients were concerned, repertoires were compared across blood and tumor or nodule tissue.

Every patient was untreated before thyroid surgery. The CDR3 has 14 amino acids. V gave up 5 bases and J gave up 7 bases; unmatched junction bases: 5. From germline, CDR1 is SGHVS and CDR2 FQNEAQ. This clone was recorded at least ten times. The antigen remains unidentified. Source study methods: Clinicopathological groups supplied CDR3 differences that were used to build a distant-metastasis classifier for papillary thyroid cancer. MiXCR was used by TCRdb to re-call the PCR reads. TCRdb's processing, not the authors', yielded these V and J calls. The sample yields about 40,000 clones, around 17% seen once. Study-level results: Malignant thyroid tumors reportedly had TCR beta diversity that was significantly higher than in benign nodules, in blood and tumor.

The receptor comes from a female donor with papillary thyroid cancer or a benign thyroid nodule (not recorded which). Some clones in this sample may be carry-over from other donors' samples. Sequenced input: blood. The genes are TRBV7-8 and TRBJ1-5; 10 bases map to TRBD1. CDR3 in DNA: TGTGCCAGCAGCCCCCGGACAGGGGGACAGCCCCAGCATTTT. Amino acid sequence: CASSPRTGGQPQHF.